A selection of T cell receptor beta chains follows, all from one sample in a study of blood T cell repertoires in COVID-19. Generated by immunoSEQ multiplex PCR, the TCRdb table keeps only in-frame clones and is missing some. The sample holds 300,000 to 400,000 clones, approximately 88% seen once. The sample consisted of PBMCs or T cells enriched from blood (not recorded which). The receptors originated from a man between 60 and 75 years old who had recovered from COVID-19. Both conserved end residues are part of each CDR3. Each record gives: CDR3 protein, CDR3 DNA, J gene, D gene, V gene, clone size. The D gene is left open where the match is weak. Clone size appears in some rows only: once, few, many, or a class for an expanded clone.

cdr3_aa: CASSSDRISYEQYF; cdr3_nt: TGCGCCAGCAGCTCCGACAGGATCTCCTACGAGCAGTACTTC; j_call: TRBJ2-7; d_call: -; v_call: TRBV4-3; clone_size: once
cdr3_aa: CASSLGTGAGNYGYTF; cdr3_nt: TGTGCCAGCAGTTTAGGGACAGGGGCGGGAAACTATGGCTACACCTTC; j_call: TRBJ1-2; d_call: TRBD1; v_call: TRBV28; clone_size: once
cdr3_aa: CASSQERDNYGYTF; cdr3_nt: TGTGCCAGCAGCCAAGAGAGGGATAACTATGGCTACACCTTC; j_call: TRBJ1-2; d_call: -; v_call: TRBV3-1/TRBV3-2; clone_size: -
cdr3_aa: CASSPPGTGGRSYNEQFF; cdr3_nt: TGCGCCAGCAGTCCTCCCGGGACAGGAGGCCGCTCCTACAATGAGCAGTTCTTC; j_call: TRBJ2-1; d_call: TRBD1; v_call: TRBV23-1; clone_size: -
cdr3_aa: CASKGQGFDTEAFF; cdr3_nt: TGTGCCAGCAAAGGACAGGGGTTTGACACTGAAGCTTTCTTT; j_call: TRBJ1-1; d_call: TRBD1; v_call: TRBV6-5; clone_size: -
cdr3_aa: CASSSGRGPGTGELFF; cdr3_nt: TGTGCCAGCAGCTCCGGCAGGGGGCCGGGGACCGGGGAGCTGTTTTTT; j_call: TRBJ2-2; d_call: TRBD1; v_call: TRBV11-1; clone_size: -
cdr3_aa: CASSYSLAGSSYEQYF; cdr3_nt: TGTGCCAGCAGTTACTCTCTAGCGGGGAGCTCCTACGAGCAGTACTTC; j_call: TRBJ2-7; d_call: TRBD2; v_call: TRBV6-5; clone_size: -
cdr3_aa: CASSPRTGGRTEAFF; cdr3_nt: TGTGCCAGCAGCCCTAGGACAGGGGGCAGGACTGAAGCTTTCTTT; j_call: TRBJ1-1; d_call: TRBD1; v_call: TRBV3-1/TRBV3-2; clone_size: once
cdr3_aa: CASSSPDRGTEAFF; cdr3_nt: TGTGCCAGTAGTTCCCCGGACAGGGGGACTGAAGCTTTCTTT; j_call: TRBJ1-1; d_call: TRBD1; v_call: TRBV19; clone_size: -
cdr3_aa: CATSRGTVMNTEAFF; cdr3_nt: TGTGCCACCAGCAGGGGGACAGTTATGAACACTGAAGCTTTCTTT; j_call: TRBJ1-1; d_call: TRBD1; v_call: TRBV15; clone_size: few
cdr3_aa: CASSQESGSRTDTQYF; cdr3_nt: TGCGCCAGCAGCCAAGAGAGCGGGAGTCGGACAGATACGCAGTATTTT; j_call: TRBJ2-3; d_call: TRBD2; v_call: TRBV4-1; clone_size: -
cdr3_aa: CASSQQGRNTEAFF; cdr3_nt: TGTGCCAGCAGCCAACAGGGGAGGAACACTGAAGCTTTCTTT; j_call: TRBJ1-1; d_call: TRBD1; v_call: TRBV6-6; clone_size: -
cdr3_aa: CASSFDRSNYGYTF; cdr3_nt: TGTGCCAGCAGCTTTGACAGATCTAACTATGGCTACACCTTC; j_call: TRBJ1-2; d_call: -; v_call: TRBV7-2; clone_size: -
cdr3_aa: CASGQSSYTF; cdr3_nt: TGTGCCAGCGGACAGTCTAGCTACACCTTC; j_call: TRBJ1-2; d_call: -; v_call: TRBV28; clone_size: -
cdr3_aa: CASTVVLDRQGLNYGYTF; cdr3_nt: TGTGCCAGCACCGTAGTTTTGGACCGACAGGGGCTGAACTATGGCTACACCTTC; j_call: TRBJ1-2; d_call: TRBD1; v_call: TRBV28; clone_size: -
cdr3_aa: CASSPPSSYEQYF; cdr3_nt: TGTGCCAGCTCACCACCTAGCTCCTACGAGCAGTACTTC; j_call: TRBJ2-7; d_call: -; v_call: TRBV18; clone_size: -
cdr3_aa: CSARKTAEAFF; cdr3_nt: TGCAGTGCTCGGAAGACAGCTGAAGCTTTCTTT; j_call: TRBJ1-1; d_call: -; v_call: TRBV20-1; clone_size: -
cdr3_aa: CASSLGPGYTEAFF; cdr3_nt: TGTGCCAGCAGCTTAGGTCCGGGTTACACTGAAGCTTTCTTT; j_call: TRBJ1-1; d_call: -; v_call: TRBV11-1; clone_size: -
cdr3_aa: CASRRTGGSVYEQYF; cdr3_nt: TGTGCCAGCAGAAGGACAGGGGGCTCCGTCTACGAGCAGTACTTC; j_call: TRBJ2-7; d_call: TRBD1; v_call: TRBV28; clone_size: -
cdr3_aa: CASSPRWGVASPLHF; cdr3_nt: TGTGCCAGCAGCCCACGATGGGGGGTCGCTTCACCCCTCCACTTT; j_call: TRBJ1-6; d_call: -; v_call: TRBV9; clone_size: -
cdr3_aa: CASSLAEGSGANVLTF; cdr3_nt: TGCGCCAGCAGCTTGGCCGAGGGTTCTGGGGCCAACGTCCTGACTTTC; j_call: TRBJ2-6; d_call: -; v_call: TRBV5-1; clone_size: once
cdr3_aa: CASSIGYSKQHF; cdr3_nt: TGTGCCAGCAGCATAGGGTACAGCAAGCAGCATTTT; j_call: TRBJ1-5; d_call: -; v_call: TRBV7-9; clone_size: once
cdr3_aa: CSAADRGEQYF; cdr3_nt: TGCAGTGCTGCGGACAGGGGCGAGCAGTACTTC; j_call: TRBJ2-7; d_call: TRBD1; v_call: TRBV20-1; clone_size: -
cdr3_aa: CASSQTGAVTEAFF; cdr3_nt: TGCGCCAGCAGCCAGACAGGGGCGGTTACTGAAGCTTTCTTT; j_call: TRBJ1-1; d_call: TRBD1; v_call: TRBV5-1; clone_size: -
cdr3_aa: CASSPTPSLDEQYF; cdr3_nt: TGTGCCAGCAGTCCCACCCCAAGCCTCGACGAGCAGTACTTC; j_call: TRBJ2-7; d_call: -; v_call: TRBV27; clone_size: -
cdr3_aa: CASSPDRESPLHF; cdr3_nt: TGTGCCAGCTCTCCGGACAGGGAATCACCCCTCCACTTT; j_call: TRBJ1-6; d_call: TRBD1; v_call: TRBV18; clone_size: -